Listed here are 20 T cell receptor beta chains from one sample, sequenced in a study of T cells in tuberculosis. Sorting used thawed, overnight-rested PBMC stained with anti-CD3, a viability dye and GMM-loaded CD1B tetramer. The lipid loaded on the CD1B tetramers was C32 glucose monomycolate from Rhodococcus equi. The protocol was immunoSEQ multiplex PCR, while the TCRdb copy is restricted to in-frame clones and leaves out a portion. The table records more than 45,000 clones, 88% of them present only once. The source material was CD1b-GMM tetramer-negative cells sorted from PBMCs. These receptors originate from an adult woman with latent tuberculosis.

The chain employs TRBV5-1 and TRBJ2-7; D is perhaps TRBD2 (5 bases). CDR1 is SGHRS and CDR2 is YFSETQ in the germline V gene. Trimming took 4 bases from V and 1 from J, leaving 18 bases between them. This CDR3 is 16 amino acids long. The CDR3 loop reads CASSPTSYQLSYEQYF. In nucleotides, the CDR3 is TGCGCCAGCAGCCCCACTAGTTATCAACTATCCTACGAGCAGTACTTC.

The chain carries TRBV29-1 and TRBJ2-5; TRBD2 matches at 7 bases. This CDR3 spans 12 amino acids. The V and J ends lost 7 bases and 9 bases, in that order; junction bases with no gene match: 11. Germline CDR1 reads SQVTM; CDR2 reads ANQGSEA. The CDR3, as DNA: TGCAGCGCAAGCGGGACGCCTGCCCCCCAGTACTTC. Translated, it gives CSASGTPAPQYF.

The DNA of the CDR3 is TGTGCCAGCAGCCGAACTACACAGGGTATCAATGAGCAGTTCTTC. Amino acid sequence: CASSRTTQGINEQFF. V gene TRBV11-3 combines with J gene TRBJ2-1; D possibly corresponds to TRBD1 (6 bases). From germline, CDR1 is SGHNT and CDR2 YENEEA. Trimming shortened V by 5 bases and J by 6 bases, and 17 bases separated the two germline ends. The CDR3 has 15 residues. The variable domain in full, completed from reference TRBV11-3 and TRBJ2-1, reads EAGVVQSPRYKIIEKKQPVAFWCNPISGHNTLYWYLQNLGQGPELLIRYENEEAVDDSQLPKDRFSAERLKGVDSTLKIQPAELGDSAVYLCASSRTTQGINEQFFGPGTRLTVL.

This clone was counted once. The V and J genes are TRBV5-6 and TRBJ1-2; weak D call: TRBD1 (5 bases). The ends were cut back, 0 bases at V and 1 base at J, with 16 bases in the middle. CDR1 and CDR2 from the germline V gene are SGHDT and YYEEEE. The CDR3 length is 17 residues. This chain's CDR3 is CASSLEPLRGNNYGYTF. In DNA, the CDR3 is TGTGCCAGCAGCTTGGAACCTTTGCGGGGGAATAACTATGGCTACACCTTC.

This clone appeared a single time. The chain has TRBV7-2 and TRBJ2-2, with D maybe TRBD2 (5 bases). With 1 base removed from V and 8 bases from J, the gap between germline ends came to 8 bases. Germline CDR1 reads SGHTA; CDR2 reads FQGNSA. The CDR3 has 13 amino acids. CDR3 sequence reads: CASSLEPGGELFF. The CDR3 DNA sequence: TGTGCCAGCAGCTTAGAGCCGGGGGGGGAGCTGTTTTTT.

CDR3 in DNA: TGTGCCAGCAGCTCCAGACAGGGCAACACCGGGGAGCTGTTTTTT. Translation: CASSSRQGNTGELFF. The chain recombines TRBV7-2 with TRBJ2-2, with 7 positions matching TRBD1. Germline CDR1 reads SGHTA; CDR2 reads FQGNSA. V was clipped by 4 bases and J by 2 bases; unmatched bases: 4. The CDR3 has 15 amino acids.

This clone was detected a few times. The chain couples TRBV5-4 to TRBJ2-1, with 16 bases that match TRBD2. There are 17 residues in the CDR3. The V gene's germline CDR1 is SGHNT and CDR2 YYREEE (reference sequence). V gave up 4 bases and J gave up 7 bases; unmatched junction bases: 8. CDR3 bases: TGTGCCAGCAGCCCGGCCGGGACTAGCGGGGGGGCGAATGAGCAGTTCTTC. It codes for CASSPAGTSGGANEQFF.

The chain uses TRBV6-5 and TRBJ1-6, with TRBD1 matching over 9 bases. The CDR3 is 14 amino acids. V lost 5 bases and J lost 10; bases outside the gene matches: 6. The germline gives CDR1 MNHEY, CDR2 SVGAGI. Here the CDR3 DNA reads TGTGCCAGCAGTCCCGGGACAGGGTGGTCACCCCTCCACTTT. Its protein product is CASSPGTGWSPLHF.

This clone was found once. The chain has TRBV11-1 and TRBJ2-1; TRBD2 matches 9 bases. The J segment lost 5 bases and the V segment lost 4 bases, leaving 6 bases of the junction unmatched. Per the germline V gene, CDR1 is SGHAT and CDR2 is FQDESV (reference sequence). The CDR3 consists of 15 residues. The CDR3 DNA sequence: TGTGCCAGCAGCTCACCGGGACTAGCCCACAATGAGCAGTTCTTC. Amino acid sequence: CASSSPGLAHNEQFF.

V gene TRBV7-8 combines with J gene TRBJ2-5; TRBD2 matches 7 bases. The CDR3 is made up of 14 amino acids. Unmatched junction bases numbered 6, after V lost 5 bases and J lost 3 bases. Looked up from germline, CDR1 is SGHVS and CDR2 is FQNEAQ. DNA for the CDR3: TGTGCCAGCAGCAGCGGGACTACGAAAGAGACCCAGTACTTC. Its protein is CASSSGTTKETQYF.

V and J are TRBV27 and TRBJ2-2, with TRBD2 matching over 13 bases. There are 20 residues in the CDR3. V lost 7 bases, J lost 3 bases, and 17 bases stayed unmatched. The germline V gene has CDR1 MNHEY and CDR2 SMNVEV (reference sequence). CDR3 coding DNA: TGTGCCAGCAAACCCATATTCCAACTAGGACTAGCGGGAGACACCGGGGAGCTGTTTTTT. Amino acid sequence: CASKPIFQLGLAGDTGELFF.

J is TRBJ1-4 and V is TRBV30; a weak D match, TRBD1 (5 bases). V shed 4 bases and J shed 8 bases, with 17 bases lying between them. There are 14 residues in the CDR3. The germline V gene encodes CDR1 GTSNPN and CDR2 SVGIG (reference sequence). CDR3 coding DNA: TGTGCCTGGAATTTTCAGACAGCGACCGAAAAACTGTTTTTT. This gives the protein CAWNFQTATEKLFF. Drawing the rest from reference TRBV30 and TRBJ1-4, the complete variable domain is SQTIHQWPATLVQPVGSPLSLECTVEGTSNPNLYWYRQAAGRGLQLLFYSVGIGQISSEVPQNLSASRPQDRQFILSSKKLLLSDSGFYLCAWNFQTATEKLFFGSGTQLSVL.

The chain recombines TRBV6-1 with TRBJ2-1; 7 nucleotides match TRBD2. The CDR3 contains 16 residues. V dropped 4 bases and J dropped 7; count of bases not matched to a gene: 13. Germline V gives CDR1 MNHNS, CDR2 SASEGT. CDR3 residues: CASSGTRLASGNEQFF. CDR3 sequence (DNA): TGTGCCAGCAGTGGGACTAGGCTGGCGTCTGGGAATGAGCAGTTCTTC.

The chain employs TRBV7-3 and TRBJ2-2; D is perhaps TRBD2 (5 bases). The CDR3 consists of 12 residues. Germline assignment: CDR1 SGHTA and CDR2 FQGTGA. V lost 3 bases to trimming and J lost 8 bases, with 7 bases between them. CDR3 sequence: CASSFRGGELFF. DNA of the CDR3: TGTGCCAGCAGCTTCCGCGGGGGGGAGCTGTTTTTT.

The rearrangement uses TRBV5-6 and TRBJ2-1; 12 bases fit TRBD2. There are 15 residues in the CDR3. Germline trimming cut 4 bases from V and 4 bases from J; bases unmatched to any gene: 3. Germline lookup yields CDR1 SGHDT and CDR2 YYEEEE. CDR3 bases: TGTGCCAGCAGCCCTGGACTAGCGGGGTACAATGAGCAGTTCTTC. This translates into CASSPGLAGYNEQFF.

The chain is built from TRBV30 and TRBJ1-1, with a tentative D call TRBD1 (6 bases). Germline V lookup: CDR1 GTSNPN, CDR2 SVGIG (reference sequence). The CDR3 length is 15 residues. V lost 7 bases and J lost 4, with 22 bases in between. For the CDR3, the DNA is TGTGCCTCCCACTTTAGGGGGGGGATTGGCACTGAAGCTTTCTTT. Its protein is CASHFRGGIGTEAFF.

The chain uses TRBV4-2 and TRBJ2-7, with TRBD2 matching 11 bases. J lost 0 bases, V lost 0 bases, and 4 bases had no gene match. The germline CDR1 and CDR2 sequences are LGHNA and YNFKEQ. This CDR3 comprises 17 residues. Here the CDR3 DNA reads TGTGCCAGCAGCCAAGATTTCCTAGCGGGGGGCTCCTACGAGCAGTACTTC. Its protein product is CASSQDFLAGGSYEQYF.

DNA of the CDR3: TGTGCCAGCAGCTTTCAGGGGAATCTCTACGAGCAGTACTTC. This translates into CASSFQGNLYEQYF. The chain recombines TRBV5-6 with TRBJ2-7; tentative D call: TRBD1 (6 bases). CDR3 size: 14 residues. V was cut by 2 bases and J by 3 bases, with 12 bases left in between. The V gene's germline CDR1 is SGHDT and CDR2 YYEEEE.

The J gene is TRBJ1-2, the V gene TRBV2, with no clear D. This CDR3 spans 15 amino acids. Trimming pared 4 bases from V and 4 bases from J, leaving 16 bases between. Germline V gives CDR1 SNHLY, CDR2 FYNNEI. The CDR3 region is CASSVLGSLVYGYTF. The CDR3 DNA is TGTGCCAGCAGTGTTCTCGGGTCTTTAGTCTATGGCTACACCTTC.

The genes are TRBV27 and TRBJ2-7; TRBD2 aligns across 12 bases. Germline V lookup: CDR1 MNHEY, CDR2 SMNVEV (reference sequence). CDR3 size: 15 residues. V trimming: 4 bases; J trimming: 2 bases; junction bases outside the gene matches: 3. Written as DNA, the CDR3 is TGTGCCAGCAGTTCACTAGCGGGGGGAGCCTACGAGCAGTACTTC. It codes for CASSSLAGGAYEQYF.